These T cell receptor beta chains were read from a single sample in a study of T cell responses to AZD1222 COVID-19 vaccine. Here immunoSEQ multiplex PCR was the method, and the copy in TCRdb shows in-frame clones only, minus some. The sample lists 70,000 or so clones, around 89% seen once, with roughly 20% in the top ten. This specimen was peripheral blood, taken on day 0 of AZD1222 vaccination. These receptors were collected from an adult in good health. Each CDR3 is given with its conserved first and last residue. The D gene is left open where the match is weak. Rows may omit the clone size; those that give it use once, few, many or a size class.

d_gene: .; abundance: .; j_gene: TRBJ1-4; v_gene: TRBV28; CDR3nt: TGTGCCAGCAGTTTTGAAGGGAATGAAAAACTGTTTTTT; CDR3aa: CASSFEGNEKLFF
d_gene: TRBD1; abundance: .; j_gene: TRBJ2-7; v_gene: TRBV19; CDR3nt: TGTGCCAGTAGTCCCGGACAGGGGGCCTACGAGCAGTACTTC; CDR3aa: CASSPGQGAYEQYF
d_gene: TRBD1; abundance: .; j_gene: TRBJ1-2; v_gene: TRBV20-1; CDR3nt: TGCAGTGCCCAGGGGGACTATGGCTACACCTTC; CDR3aa: CSAQGDYGYTF
d_gene: .; abundance: .; j_gene: TRBJ2-3; v_gene: TRBV15; CDR3nt: TGTGCCACCAGCAGAGATCGGGGGCAGGGAACAGATACGCAGTATTTT; CDR3aa: CATSRDRGQGTDTQYF
d_gene: .; abundance: .; j_gene: TRBJ2-2; v_gene: TRBV3-1/TRBV3-2; CDR3nt: TGTGCCAGCAGCCAAGGACGGAACACCGGGGAGCTGTTTTTT; CDR3aa: CASSQGRNTGELFF
d_gene: .; abundance: .; j_gene: TRBJ1-5; v_gene: TRBV3-1/TRBV3-2; CDR3nt: TGTGCCAGCAGCCAAGTGGACAGCGATCAGCCCCAGCATTTT; CDR3aa: CASSQVDSDQPQHF
d_gene: .; abundance: once; j_gene: TRBJ2-3; v_gene: TRBV25-1; CDR3nt: TGTGCCAGCAGTGGAAAGACAGTTGACACAGATACGCAGTATTTT; CDR3aa: CASSGKTVDTDTQYF
d_gene: .; abundance: .; j_gene: TRBJ1-1; v_gene: TRBV19; CDR3nt: TGTGCCAGTAGTATATATCTGGCAGACCTGAACACTGAAGCTTTCTTT; CDR3aa: CASSIYLADLNTEAFF
d_gene: TRBD1; abundance: .; j_gene: TRBJ2-1; v_gene: TRBV5-4; CDR3nt: TGTGCCAGCAGGGGGGACAGGGCCGTTTACAATGAGCAGTTCTTC; CDR3aa: CASRGDRAVYNEQFF
d_gene: .; abundance: .; j_gene: TRBJ2-1; v_gene: TRBV25-1; CDR3nt: TGTGCCAGCAGTGAATCAGGCAATGAGCAGTTCTTC; CDR3aa: CASSESGNEQFF
d_gene: .; abundance: .; j_gene: TRBJ1-3; v_gene: TRBV19; CDR3nt: TGTGCCAGTAGGCCGACAGCCTCTGGAAACACCATATATTTT; CDR3aa: CASRPTASGNTIYF
d_gene: TRBD2; abundance: few; j_gene: TRBJ2-2; v_gene: TRBV27; CDR3nt: TGTGCCAGCAGTTTCTTCGGGACTAGCGGGTTGACCGGGGAGCTGTTTTTT; CDR3aa: CASSFFGTSGLTGELFF
d_gene: TRBD1; abundance: .; j_gene: TRBJ1-5; v_gene: TRBV5-5; CDR3nt: TGTGCCAGCAGCTTGACAGGGGGAAATCAGCCCCAGCATTTT; CDR3aa: CASSLTGGNQPQHF
d_gene: TRBD2; abundance: .; j_gene: TRBJ2-1; v_gene: TRBV6-2/TRBV6-3; CDR3nt: TGTGCCAGCAGTTACTTAGCGGGGGACCTCAATGAGCAGTTCTTC; CDR3aa: CASSYLAGDLNEQFF
d_gene: TRBD1; abundance: .; j_gene: TRBJ1-4; v_gene: TRBV19; CDR3nt: TGTGCCAGTAGTATCGACAGACAGGGGCTCGGGAAACTGTTTTTT; CDR3aa: CASSIDRQGLGKLFF
d_gene: .; abundance: .; j_gene: TRBJ2-7; v_gene: TRBV4-3; CDR3nt: TGCGCCAGCAGCCAAGAACTAGGCAGGCACTCCTACGAGCAGTACTTC; CDR3aa: CASSQELGRHSYEQYF
d_gene: .; abundance: .; j_gene: TRBJ2-7; v_gene: TRBV28; CDR3nt: TGTGCCAGCAGTTTAAGGCTTGGCGAGCAGTACTTC; CDR3aa: CASSLRLGEQYF
d_gene: TRBD1; abundance: .; j_gene: TRBJ1-1; v_gene: TRBV5-4; CDR3nt: TGTGCCAGCAGCTTATTAGGACAGGTGAACACTGAAGCTTTCTTT; CDR3aa: CASSLLGQVNTEAFF
d_gene: .; abundance: .; j_gene: TRBJ1-1; v_gene: TRBV11-1; CDR3nt: TGTGCCAGCAGCTCGAGAAGAATGACTAGTCCGACAGAAGCTTTCTTT; CDR3aa: CASSSRRMTSPTEAFF
d_gene: .; abundance: .; j_gene: TRBJ1-2; v_gene: TRBV5-4; CDR3nt: TGTGCCAGCAGCTTGCGCAGGGATGGCTACACCTTC; CDR3aa: CASSLRRDGYTF
d_gene: .; abundance: .; j_gene: TRBJ2-7; v_gene: TRBV5-1; CDR3nt: TGCGCCAGCAGCTTGGATCTGCTCTACGAGCAGTACTTC; CDR3aa: CASSLDLLYEQYF
d_gene: .; abundance: .; j_gene: TRBJ2-1; v_gene: TRBV5-1; CDR3nt: TGCGCCAGCAGCCCCGGACAGACTTACAATGAGCAGTTCTTC; CDR3aa: CASSPGQTYNEQFF
d_gene: .; abundance: once; j_gene: TRBJ1-3; v_gene: TRBV7-6; CDR3nt: TGTGCCAGCAGCCGGACGCGGGGATCCTCTGGAAACACCATATATTTT; CDR3aa: CASSRTRGSSGNTIYF
d_gene: .; abundance: .; j_gene: TRBJ2-2; v_gene: TRBV2; CDR3nt: TGTGCCAGCAGTGTGACTATTGGGACCGGGGAGCTGTTTTTT; CDR3aa: CASSVTIGTGELFF
d_gene: TRBD2; abundance: .; j_gene: TRBJ2-1; v_gene: TRBV29-1; CDR3nt: TGCAGCGCTGGGACTAGCGGGGGGGCCTACAATGAGCAGTTCTTC; CDR3aa: CSAGTSGGAYNEQFF
d_gene: .; abundance: .; j_gene: TRBJ2-7; v_gene: TRBV5-8; CDR3nt: TGTGCCAGCAGCTTGGGAAACTACGAGCAGTACTTC; CDR3aa: CASSLGNYEQYF
d_gene: .; abundance: .; j_gene: TRBJ1-5; v_gene: TRBV28; CDR3nt: TGTGCCAGCAGTTTTCCTCTCCTGGCGGTGGGAAATCAGCCCCAGCATTTT; CDR3aa: CASSFPLLAVGNQPQHF
d_gene: TRBD1; abundance: .; j_gene: TRBJ1-2; v_gene: TRBV18; CDR3nt: TGTGCCAGCTCACCGGGACAGGGGAACTATGGCTACACCTTC; CDR3aa: CASSPGQGNYGYTF
d_gene: TRBD1; abundance: .; j_gene: TRBJ1-5; v_gene: TRBV12-3/TRBV12-4; CDR3nt: TGTGCCAGCAGTCAACAGGGGAGTCAGCCCCAGCATTTT; CDR3aa: CASSQQGSQPQHF
d_gene: .; abundance: .; j_gene: TRBJ1-5; v_gene: TRBV20-1; CDR3nt: TGCAGTGCTAGTCTCGCAGGGAGAGGAGGCAATCAGCCCCAGCATTTT; CDR3aa: CSASLAGRGGNQPQHF
d_gene: TRBD1; abundance: .; j_gene: TRBJ1-3; v_gene: TRBV25-1; CDR3nt: TGTGCCAGCAGTGAGAACAGGGGGAACTCTGGAAACACCATATATTTT; CDR3aa: CASSENRGNSGNTIYF
d_gene: .; abundance: .; j_gene: TRBJ1-1; v_gene: TRBV21-1; CDR3nt: TGTGCCAGCAGCAAAAGTACAGGGGACCCGAACACTGAAGCTTTCTTT; CDR3aa: CASSKSTGDPNTEAFF
d_gene: .; abundance: .; j_gene: TRBJ1-5; v_gene: TRBV7-8; CDR3nt: TGTGCCAGCAGCTCCCGGCGTTATCAGCCCCAGCATTTT; CDR3aa: CASSSRRYQPQHF
d_gene: .; abundance: .; j_gene: TRBJ1-1; v_gene: TRBV5-1; CDR3nt: TGCGCCAGCAGCTTGGCCGGGGGGTCTAGGAACACTGAAGCTTTCTTT; CDR3aa: CASSLAGGSRNTEAFF
d_gene: .; abundance: .; j_gene: TRBJ2-1; v_gene: TRBV27; CDR3nt: TGTGCCAGCAGTTTTTGGGTAGGGTCCTACAATGAGCAGTTCTTC; CDR3aa: CASSFWVGSYNEQFF
d_gene: TRBD2; abundance: .; j_gene: TRBJ2-5; v_gene: TRBV9; CDR3nt: TGTGCCAGCAGCGTAGGGACTAGCTCGGAGACCCAGTACTTC; CDR3aa: CASSVGTSSETQYF
d_gene: .; abundance: .; j_gene: TRBJ2-5; v_gene: TRBV5-5; CDR3nt: TGTGCCAGCAGCTATGGGCCCAATCAAGAGACCCAGTACTTC; CDR3aa: CASSYGPNQETQYF
d_gene: .; abundance: few; j_gene: TRBJ1-6; v_gene: TRBV10-2; CDR3nt: TGCGCCAGCAGTGCTTGGGACCTCAATTCACCCCTCCACTTT; CDR3aa: CASSAWDLNSPLHF
d_gene: .; abundance: few; j_gene: TRBJ1-2; v_gene: TRBV7-7; CDR3nt: TGTGCCAGCAGCTTAGCTTCCTTAAGGGATTGGGGCTATGGCTACACCTTC; CDR3aa: CASSLASLRDWGYGYTF
d_gene: TRBD1; abundance: once; j_gene: TRBJ1-5; v_gene: TRBV27; CDR3nt: TGTGCCAGCAGTTTACAGGGGGACAATCAGCCCCAGCATTTT; CDR3aa: CASSLQGDNQPQHF
d_gene: .; abundance: .; j_gene: TRBJ2-3; v_gene: TRBV4-1; CDR3nt: TGCGCCAGCAGCCGGGACCATGGTGGCACAGATACGCAGTATTTT; CDR3aa: CASSRDHGGTDTQYF
d_gene: .; abundance: .; j_gene: TRBJ2-7; v_gene: TRBV28; CDR3nt: TGTGCCAGCAGTTTAAGGGTAGGGGTAGGCGAGCAGTACTTC; CDR3aa: CASSLRVGVGEQYF
d_gene: .; abundance: .; j_gene: TRBJ1-6; v_gene: TRBV9; CDR3nt: TGTGCCAGCAGCGTAGAGGGCAGCTATAATTCACCCCCCCACTTT; CDR3aa: CASSVEGSYNSPPHF
d_gene: .; abundance: .; j_gene: TRBJ2-2; v_gene: TRBV7-2; CDR3nt: TGTGCCAGCAGCTTATGGGGGGCGGGCACCGGGGAGCTGTTTTTT; CDR3aa: CASSLWGAGTGELFF
d_gene: .; abundance: .; j_gene: TRBJ1-2; v_gene: TRBV16; CDR3nt: TGTGCCAGCAGCCAATCTAAACAGTATAACGGGTACACCTTC; CDR3aa: CASSQSKQYNGYTF
d_gene: .; abundance: .; j_gene: TRBJ2-1; v_gene: TRBV24-1; CDR3nt: TGTGCCACCAGAGGGGTCTCCTACAATGAGCAGTTCTTC; CDR3aa: CATRGVSYNEQFF
d_gene: TRBD1; abundance: .; j_gene: TRBJ1-6; v_gene: TRBV15; CDR3nt: TGTGCCACCAGCAGCGGGACAGTTAATTCACCCCTCCACTTT; CDR3aa: CATSSGTVNSPLHF
d_gene: .; abundance: .; j_gene: TRBJ2-5; v_gene: TRBV5-1; CDR3nt: TGCGCCAGCAGCTTGGCTCCGGGGAGAGAAGAGACCCAGTACTTC; CDR3aa: CASSLAPGREETQYF
d_gene: .; abundance: .; j_gene: TRBJ2-2; v_gene: TRBV11-2; CDR3nt: TGTGCCAGCAGCCCCTCCGCGGGGGCGGACACCGGGGAGCTGTTTTTT; CDR3aa: CASSPSAGADTGELFF
d_gene: TRBD1; abundance: .; j_gene: TRBJ1-3; v_gene: TRBV6-4; CDR3nt: TGTGCCAGCAGTGCCAGACCGGGACAGGGAAACACCATATATTTT; CDR3aa: CASSARPGQGNTIYF
d_gene: .; abundance: once; j_gene: TRBJ2-7; v_gene: TRBV27; CDR3nt: TGTGCCAGCAGTTTGGCAGGCATCGAGCAGTACTTC; CDR3aa: CASSLAGIEQYF
d_gene: .; abundance: once; j_gene: TRBJ1-5; v_gene: TRBV18; CDR3nt: TGTGCCAGCTCCCAACTACAGGGATCAGGCATGGGCAATCAGCCCCAGCATTTT; CDR3aa: CASSQLQGSGMGNQPQHF
d_gene: .; abundance: .; j_gene: TRBJ2-7; v_gene: TRBV27; CDR3nt: TGTGCCAGCAGTGGGGACATTCGGTACGAGCAGTACTTC; CDR3aa: CASSGDIRYEQYF
d_gene: .; abundance: few; j_gene: TRBJ1-1; v_gene: TRBV19; CDR3nt: TGTGCCAGTAGTATCGTAGGGGACACTGAAGCTTTCTTT; CDR3aa: CASSIVGDTEAFF
d_gene: .; abundance: .; j_gene: TRBJ2-1; v_gene: TRBV28; CDR3nt: TGTGCCAGCAGTTTAAACGATGAGCAGTTCTTC; CDR3aa: CASSLNDEQFF